The 10 T cell receptor beta chains given below trace back to one sample, sequenced in a study of blood T cell repertoires in COVID-19. Only in-frame clones appear in the TCRdb table, and some are missing; sequencing was by immunoSEQ multiplex PCR. This table holds around 50,000 clones, under 90% found once. The material sequenced was peripheral blood. These receptor sequences come from a man aged 35-49 years with active COVID-19.

The chain links TRBV28 to TRBJ2-3; D perhaps matches TRBD1 (6 bases). V was shortened by 3 bases and J by 6 bases, with 10 bases between the two germline ends. The CDR3 covers 13 residues. Germline CDR1 is MDHEN and CDR2 is SYDVKM. DNA for the CDR3: TGTGCCAGCAGTTTGGTGGGGGCGGATACGCAGTATTTT. Translated, it gives CASSLVGADTQYF. Filled out from reference TRBV28 and TRBJ2-3, the complete variable domain reads DVKVTQSSRYLVKRTGEKVFLECVQDMDHENMFWYRQDPGLGLRLIYFSYDVKMKEKGDIPEGYSVSREKKERFSLILESASTNQTSMYLCASSLVGADTQYFGPGTRLTVL.

The V gene is TRBV10-2, the J gene TRBJ1-1, with TRBD1 matching 7 bases. The ends lost 3 bases at V and 11 bases at J; junction bases unmatched: 9. CDR3 size: 13 residues. CDR1 and CDR2 from the germline V gene are WSHSY and SAAADI. CDR3 sequence reads: CASSDINRGAAFF. In DNA, the CDR3 is TGCGCCAGCAGTGATATAAACAGGGGAGCTGCTTTCTTT.

The chain links TRBV10-3 to TRBJ1-2, with a tentative D call TRBD1 (5 bases). V was pared by 1 base and J by 3 bases, with 9 bases between. CDR1 and CDR2 (germline): ENHRY, SYGVKD. The CDR3 has 14 residues. The CDR3 here is CAISELQAHYGYTF. The CDR3, as DNA: TGTGCCATCAGTGAGTTACAGGCCCACTATGGCTACACCTTC.

V is TRBV12-3 or TRBV12-4 and J is TRBJ2-1; the D gene is possibly TRBD1 (6 bases). Trimming shortened V by 5 bases and J by 6 bases, and 8 bases separated the two germline ends. The CDR3 length is 12 residues. CDR3 sequence reads: CASSEGGNEQFF. The DNA for the CDR3 is TGTGCCAGCAGTGAAGGGGGCAATGAGCAGTTCTTC.

This clone came up a few times. The rearrangement joins TRBV7-2 to TRBJ1-6; 9 nucleotides match TRBD1. This CDR3 spans 15 amino acids. V was pared by 2 bases and J by 12 bases, with 8 bases of the junction left unmatched. Per germline, CDR1 SGHTA and CDR2 FQGNSA. Here the CDR3 reads CASSLSPDRGLPLHF. The CDR3 DNA reads as TGTGCCAGCAGCTTATCTCCGGACAGGGGCTTACCCCTCCACTTT.

The chain employs TRBV30 and TRBJ2-7; 11 bases fit TRBD2. This CDR3 has 14 residues. V lost 0 bases and J lost 3; bases outside the gene matches: 1. Germline CDR1 and CDR2: GTSNPN and SVGIG (reference sequence). The CDR3 DNA reads TGTGCCTGGAGTGTACTAGCGGGAGTCTACGAGCAGTACTTC. Its translation is CAWSVLAGVYEQYF.

The chain uses TRBV25-1 and TRBJ2-7, with a tentative D call TRBD1 (5 bases). Germline lookup yields CDR1 MGHDK and CDR2 SYGVNS. This CDR3 is 14 amino acids long. V was trimmed by 1 base and J by 2 bases, leaving 9 bases between them. The CDR3 region has the DNA TGTGCCAGCAGTGAATCCTCAGGGCCCTACGAGCAGTACTTC. It translates to CASSESSGPYEQYF.

Note on this clone: The junction shows a germline mismatch at one end, possibly a read error. The V gene is TRBV7-7, the J gene TRBJ2-2; 11 positions agree with TRBD1. CDR1 is SSHAT and CDR2 is FNYEAQ in the germline V gene (reference sequence). This CDR3 comprises 15 residues. The CDR3 spells CASSFGTGGTGELFF. Written as DNA, the CDR3 is TGTGCTAGCAGCTTTGGGACAGGGGGAACCGGGGAGCTGTTTTTT.

In its sample, this clone was seen once. The chain joins TRBV5-1 to TRBJ1-6; D not resolved. The germline V and J ends were trimmed by 4 bases and 5 bases, with 19 bases remaining between them. The CDR3 runs to 17 residues. Germline loops: CDR1 SGHRS, CDR2 YFSETQ. CDR3 sequence: CASSRGSGPSHNSPLHF. The CDR3 nucleotides are TGCGCCAGCAGCCGAGGGTCAGGCCCGAGCCATAATTCACCCCTCCACTTT.

The chain carries TRBV11-2 and TRBJ2-3; tentatively, D is TRBD1 (6 bases). From germline, CDR1 is SGHAT and CDR2 FQNNGV. V dropped 6 bases and J dropped 3 bases, with 19 bases sitting between them. The CDR3 is 16 residues long. The CDR3 bases are TGTGCCAGCAGGCAGGGGCCACCAGGTTGGACAGATACGCAGTATTTT. It yields the protein CASRQGPPGWTDTQYF.